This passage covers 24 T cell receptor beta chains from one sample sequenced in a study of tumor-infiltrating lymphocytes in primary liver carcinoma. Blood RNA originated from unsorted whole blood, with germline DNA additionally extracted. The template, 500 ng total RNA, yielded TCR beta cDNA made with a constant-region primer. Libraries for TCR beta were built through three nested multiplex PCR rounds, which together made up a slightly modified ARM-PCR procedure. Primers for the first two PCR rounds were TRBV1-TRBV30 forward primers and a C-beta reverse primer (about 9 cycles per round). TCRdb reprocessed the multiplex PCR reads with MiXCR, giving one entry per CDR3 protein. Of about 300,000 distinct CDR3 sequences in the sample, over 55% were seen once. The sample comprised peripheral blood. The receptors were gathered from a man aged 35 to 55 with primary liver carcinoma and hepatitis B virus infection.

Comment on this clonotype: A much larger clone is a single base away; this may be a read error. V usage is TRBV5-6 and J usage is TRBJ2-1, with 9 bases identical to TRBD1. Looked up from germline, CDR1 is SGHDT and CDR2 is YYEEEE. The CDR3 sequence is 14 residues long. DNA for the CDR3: TGTGTCAGCAGCTATATGACAGGGGGGCTTGAGCAGTTCTTC. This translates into CVSSYMTGGLEQFF.

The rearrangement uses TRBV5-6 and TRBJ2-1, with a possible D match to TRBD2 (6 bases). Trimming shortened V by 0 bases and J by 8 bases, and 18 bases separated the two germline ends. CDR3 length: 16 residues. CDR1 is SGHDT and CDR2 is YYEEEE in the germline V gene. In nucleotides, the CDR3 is TGTGCCAGCAGCTTGGTACTAGCCCAAAAAGTCGATGAGCAGTTCTTC. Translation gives CASSLVLAQKVDEQFF.

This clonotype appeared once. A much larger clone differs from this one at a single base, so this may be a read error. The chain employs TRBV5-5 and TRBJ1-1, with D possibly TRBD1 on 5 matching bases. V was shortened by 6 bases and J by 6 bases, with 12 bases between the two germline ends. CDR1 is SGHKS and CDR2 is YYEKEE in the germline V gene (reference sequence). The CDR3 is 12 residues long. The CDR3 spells CASNLWGPEAFF. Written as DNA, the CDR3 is TGTGCCAGCAACTTATGGGGACCTGAAGCTTTCTTT.

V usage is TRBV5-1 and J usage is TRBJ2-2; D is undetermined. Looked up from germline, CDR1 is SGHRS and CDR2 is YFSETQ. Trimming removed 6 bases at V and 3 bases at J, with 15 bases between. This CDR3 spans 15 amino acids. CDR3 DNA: TGCGCCAGCACCCCTCAGAACCCGGACACCGGGGAGCTGTTTTTT. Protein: CASTPQNPDTGELFF. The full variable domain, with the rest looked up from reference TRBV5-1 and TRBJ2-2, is KAGVTQTPRYLIKTRGQQVTLSCSPISGHRSVSWYQQTPGQGLQFLFEYFSETQRNKGNFPGRFSGRQFSNSRSEMNVSTLELGDSALYLCASTPQNPDTGELFFGEGSRLTVL.

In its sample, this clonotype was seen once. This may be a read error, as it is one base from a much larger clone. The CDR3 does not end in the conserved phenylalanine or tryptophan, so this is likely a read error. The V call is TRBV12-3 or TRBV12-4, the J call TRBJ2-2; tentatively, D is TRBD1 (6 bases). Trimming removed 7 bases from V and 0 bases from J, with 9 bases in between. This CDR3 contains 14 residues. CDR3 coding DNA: TGTGCCAGCAAGGGGGTATCGAACACCGGGGAGCTGTTTTAT. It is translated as CASKGVSNTGELFY.

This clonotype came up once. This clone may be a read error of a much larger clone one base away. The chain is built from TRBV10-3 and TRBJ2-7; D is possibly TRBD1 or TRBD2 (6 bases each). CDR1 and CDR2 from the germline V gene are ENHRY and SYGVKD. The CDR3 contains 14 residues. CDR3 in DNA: TGTACCATCAGTGAGTCCCAGGGGAGGTACGAGCAGTACTTC. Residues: CTISESQGRYEQYF.

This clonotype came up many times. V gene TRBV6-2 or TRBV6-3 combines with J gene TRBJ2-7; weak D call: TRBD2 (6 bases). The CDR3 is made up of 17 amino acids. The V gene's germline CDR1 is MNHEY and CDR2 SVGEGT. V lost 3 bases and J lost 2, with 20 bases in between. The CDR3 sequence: CASSYRLSSGVTYEQYF. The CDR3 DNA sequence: TGTGCCAGCAGTTATAGATTGAGTTCGGGGGTTACCTACGAGCAGTACTTC.

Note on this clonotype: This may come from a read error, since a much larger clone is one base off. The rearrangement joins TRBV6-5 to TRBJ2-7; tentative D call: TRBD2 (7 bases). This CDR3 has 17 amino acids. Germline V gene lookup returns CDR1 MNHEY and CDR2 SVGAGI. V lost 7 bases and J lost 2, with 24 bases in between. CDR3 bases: TGTGCCAGCACCACTCACCGGGGGGCTAGCGGAACCTACGAGCAGTACTTC. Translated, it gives CASTTHRGASGTYEQYF.

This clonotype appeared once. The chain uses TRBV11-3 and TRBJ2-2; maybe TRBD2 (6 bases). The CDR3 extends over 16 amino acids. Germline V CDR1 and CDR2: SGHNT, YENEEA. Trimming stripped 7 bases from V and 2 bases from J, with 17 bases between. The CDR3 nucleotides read TGTGCCAGCAACACTCTACGGGGGAAAAACACCGGGGAGCTGTTTTTT. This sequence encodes CASNTLRGKNTGELFF.

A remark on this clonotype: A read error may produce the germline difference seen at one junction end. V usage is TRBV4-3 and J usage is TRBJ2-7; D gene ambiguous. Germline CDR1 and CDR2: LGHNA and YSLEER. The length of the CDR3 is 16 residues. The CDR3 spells CVSSQDVSLAKNEQYF. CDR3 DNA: TGCGTCAGCAGCCAAGATGTAAGTCTTGCGAAAAACGAGCAATACTTC.

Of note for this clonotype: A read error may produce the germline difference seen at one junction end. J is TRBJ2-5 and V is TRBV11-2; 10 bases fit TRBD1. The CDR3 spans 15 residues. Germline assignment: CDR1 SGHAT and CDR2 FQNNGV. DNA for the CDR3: TGTGCCAGCAGCCCAGGACAGGGGGAGGGAGAGACCCACTACTTC. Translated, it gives CASSPGQGEGETHYF.

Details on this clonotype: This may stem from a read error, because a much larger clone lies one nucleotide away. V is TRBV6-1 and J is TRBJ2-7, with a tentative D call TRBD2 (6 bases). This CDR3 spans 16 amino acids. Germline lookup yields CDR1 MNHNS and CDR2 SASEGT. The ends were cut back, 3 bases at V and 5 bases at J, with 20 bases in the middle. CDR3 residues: CASSDPYRESPHEQYF. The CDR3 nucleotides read TGTGCCAGCAGTGATCCGTACCGGGAGAGCCCCCACGAGCAGTACTTC.

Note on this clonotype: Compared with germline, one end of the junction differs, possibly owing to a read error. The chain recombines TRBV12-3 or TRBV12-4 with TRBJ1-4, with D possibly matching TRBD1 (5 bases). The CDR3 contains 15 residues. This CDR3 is CASSPEGRTNEKLLF. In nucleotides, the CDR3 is TGTGCCAGCAGTCCCGAGGGGCGGACTAATGAAAAACTGCTTTTT.

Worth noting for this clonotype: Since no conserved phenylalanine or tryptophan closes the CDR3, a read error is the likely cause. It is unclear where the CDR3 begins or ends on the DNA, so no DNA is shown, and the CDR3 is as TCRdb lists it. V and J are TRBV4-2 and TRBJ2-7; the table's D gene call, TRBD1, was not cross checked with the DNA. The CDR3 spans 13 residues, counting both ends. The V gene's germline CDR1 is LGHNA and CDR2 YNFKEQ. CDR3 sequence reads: CASSPMRGHEQYL.

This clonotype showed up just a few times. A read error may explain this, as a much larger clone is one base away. Here the CDR3 reads CASRVTGTGEHFF. CDR3 bases: TGTGCCAGCAGAGTTACGGGGACAGGGGAGCACTTCTTC. The chain carries TRBV6-5 and TRBJ2-1; TRBD1 matches at 10 bases. Germline loops: CDR1 MNHEY, CDR2 SVGAGI. This CDR3 has 13 amino acids.

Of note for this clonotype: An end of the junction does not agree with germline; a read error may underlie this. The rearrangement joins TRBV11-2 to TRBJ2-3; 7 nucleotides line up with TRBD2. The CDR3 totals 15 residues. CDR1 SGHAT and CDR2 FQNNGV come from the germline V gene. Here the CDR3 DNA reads TGTACCAGCAGCTTAGAGGGCGGCGGGAGAAATACGCAGTATTTT. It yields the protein CTSSLEGGGRNTQYF. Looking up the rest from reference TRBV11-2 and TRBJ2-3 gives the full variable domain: EAGVAQSPRYKIIEKRQSVAFWCNPISGHATLYWYQQILGQGPKLLIQFQNNGVVDDSQLPKDRFSAERLKGVDSTLKIQPAKLEDSAVYLCTSSLEGGGRNTQYFGPGTRLTVL.

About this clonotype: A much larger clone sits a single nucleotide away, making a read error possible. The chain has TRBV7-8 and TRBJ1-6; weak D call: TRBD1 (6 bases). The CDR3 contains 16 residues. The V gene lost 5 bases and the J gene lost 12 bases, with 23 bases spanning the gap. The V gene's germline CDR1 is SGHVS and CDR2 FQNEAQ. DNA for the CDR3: TGTGCCAGCAGCCAATCCATTCAGGGGCTGTATTTACCCCTCCACTTT. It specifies CASSQSIQGLYLPLHF.

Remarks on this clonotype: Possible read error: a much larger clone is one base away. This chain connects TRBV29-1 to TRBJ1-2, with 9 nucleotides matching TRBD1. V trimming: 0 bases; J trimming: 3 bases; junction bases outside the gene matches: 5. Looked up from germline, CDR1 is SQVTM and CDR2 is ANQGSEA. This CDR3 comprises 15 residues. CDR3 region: CSVEDLDRGDYGYTF. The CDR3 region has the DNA TGCAGCGTTGAAGATTTGGACAGGGGCGACTATGGCTACACCTTC.

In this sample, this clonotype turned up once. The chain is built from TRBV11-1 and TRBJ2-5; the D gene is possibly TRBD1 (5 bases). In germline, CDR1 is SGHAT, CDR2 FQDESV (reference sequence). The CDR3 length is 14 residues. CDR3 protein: CATRGNRLRETQYF. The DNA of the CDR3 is TGTGCTACAAGGGGAAACAGACTCCGAGAGACCCAGTACTTC.

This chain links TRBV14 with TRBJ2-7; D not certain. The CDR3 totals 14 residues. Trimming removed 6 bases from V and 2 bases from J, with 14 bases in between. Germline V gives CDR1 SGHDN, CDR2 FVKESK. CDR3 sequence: CASSALSGTYEQYF. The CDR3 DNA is TGTGCCAGCAGTGCCCTGTCAGGTACCTACGAGCAGTACTTC.

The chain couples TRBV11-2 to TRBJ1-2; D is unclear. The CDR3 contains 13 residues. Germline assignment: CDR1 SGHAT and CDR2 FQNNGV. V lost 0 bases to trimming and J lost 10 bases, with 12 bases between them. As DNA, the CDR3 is TGTGCCAGCAGCTTAGATCATGCCGGTGACTACACCTTC. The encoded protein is CASSLDHAGDYTF.

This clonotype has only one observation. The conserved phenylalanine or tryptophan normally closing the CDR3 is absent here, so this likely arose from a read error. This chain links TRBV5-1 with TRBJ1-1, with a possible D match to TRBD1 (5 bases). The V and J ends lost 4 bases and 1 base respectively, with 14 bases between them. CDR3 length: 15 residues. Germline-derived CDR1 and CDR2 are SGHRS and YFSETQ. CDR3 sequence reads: CASSRDRLQNTEAFS. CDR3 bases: TGCGCCAGCAGCCGGGACCGCCTTCAGAACACTGAAGCTTTCTCT.

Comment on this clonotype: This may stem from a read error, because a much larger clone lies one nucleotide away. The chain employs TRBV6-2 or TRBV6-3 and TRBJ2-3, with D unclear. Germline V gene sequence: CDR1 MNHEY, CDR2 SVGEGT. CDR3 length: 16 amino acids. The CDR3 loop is CSSSSPSRKGTDTQYF. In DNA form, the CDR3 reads TGTTCCAGCAGTTCACCGAGCAGAAAAGGCACAGATACGCAGTATTTT.

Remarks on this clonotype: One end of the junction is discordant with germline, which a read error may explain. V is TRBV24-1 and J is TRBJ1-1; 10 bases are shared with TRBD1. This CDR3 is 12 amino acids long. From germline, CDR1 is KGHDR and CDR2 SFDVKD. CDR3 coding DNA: TGTGCCGCCAGTGGGGACAGGGGTGAAGCTTTCTTT. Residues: CAASGDRGEAFF.